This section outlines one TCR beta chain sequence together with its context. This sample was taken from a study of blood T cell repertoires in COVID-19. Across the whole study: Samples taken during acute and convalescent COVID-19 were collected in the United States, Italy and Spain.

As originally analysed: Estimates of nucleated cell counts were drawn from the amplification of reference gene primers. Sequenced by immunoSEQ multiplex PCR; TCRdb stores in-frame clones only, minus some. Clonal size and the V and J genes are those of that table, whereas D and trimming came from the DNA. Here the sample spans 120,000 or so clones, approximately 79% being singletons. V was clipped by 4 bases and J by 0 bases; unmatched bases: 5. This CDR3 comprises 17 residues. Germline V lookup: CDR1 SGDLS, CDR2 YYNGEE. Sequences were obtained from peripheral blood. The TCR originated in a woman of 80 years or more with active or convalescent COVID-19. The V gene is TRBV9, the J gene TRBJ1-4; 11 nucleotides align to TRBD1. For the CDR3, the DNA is TGTGCCAGCAGCCCAGGGACAGGGGGGGCAACTAATGAAAAACTGTTTTTT. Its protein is CASSPGTGGATNEKLFF. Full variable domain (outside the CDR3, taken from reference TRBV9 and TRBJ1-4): DSGVTQTPKHLITATGQRVTLRCSPRSGDLSVYWYQQSLDQGLQFLIQYYNGEERAKGNILERFSAQQFPDLHSELNLSSLELGDSALYFCASSPGTGGATNEKLFFGSGTQLSVL.